The T cell receptor beta chain described here comes from a study of blood T cell repertoires in COVID-19. For the study at large: Both acute and convalescent COVID-19 samples were obtained from the United States, Italy and Spain.

This clone appeared once. Sequencing used immunoSEQ multiplex PCR; TCRdb keeps in-frame clones, though not all of them. The sample holds almost 400,000 clones, 89% seen once. The sample taken for sequencing was PBMCs or T cells enriched from blood (not recorded which). This TCR derives from a woman aged 25 to 39 who had recovered from COVID-19.

CDR3 coding DNA: TGTGCCAGCAGCTCGACTAGCGGGGGGGCCGATTTTCCCACAGATACGCAGTATTTT. This translates into CASSSTSGGADFPTDTQYF. The chain uses TRBV11-2 and TRBJ2-3; TRBD2 agrees at 14 bases. This CDR3 is built from 19 residues. With V trimmed by 4 bases and J by 2 bases, 11 bases remained unmatched. Germline V CDR1 and CDR2: SGHAT, FQNNGV.